These T cell receptor beta chains were read from a single sample in a study of T-cell memory formation after mild COVID-19. MiXCR, applied by TCRdb to the 5' RACE reads, yields one record per CDR3 protein. The sample includes about 110,000 distinct CDR3 sequences, roughly 12% of them seen just once. Sequenced material: PBMCs or a T cell subset sorted from them (not recorded which). The source is an adult woman who had mild COVID-19 (a few samples of this study predate the infection). Cell type and time point are not known. Each CDR3 is given with its conserved first and last residue. Each record gives: V gene, clone size, D gene, J gene, CDR3 protein, CDR3 DNA. A D gene is named only where the DNA matches it firmly. Only part of the rows carry a size: once, few, many, or a class if the clone is expanded.

v_call: TRBV2; clone_size: NA; d_call: TRBD2; j_call: TRBJ2-3; cdr3_aa: CASSEWASGGADTQYF; cdr3_nt: TGTGCCAGCAGTGAATGGGCTAGCGGGGGGGCAGATACGCAGTATTTT
v_call: TRBV25-1; clone_size: NA; d_call: NA; j_call: TRBJ2-2; cdr3_aa: CASSDHTGELFF; cdr3_nt: TGTGCCAGCAGTGACCACACCGGGGAGCTGTTTTTT
v_call: TRBV28; clone_size: NA; d_call: TRBD1; j_call: TRBJ2-5; cdr3_aa: CAGSWDRAKTQYF; cdr3_nt: TGTGCCGGCTCCTGGGACAGGGCGAAGACCCAGTACTTC
v_call: TRBV29-1; clone_size: few; d_call: NA; j_call: TRBJ2-7; cdr3_aa: CSVGGLHEQYF; cdr3_nt: TGCAGCGTTGGGGGACTTCACGAGCAGTACTTC
v_call: TRBV12-5; clone_size: few; d_call: NA; j_call: TRBJ2-5; cdr3_aa: CASETQGRETQYF; cdr3_nt: TGTGCTAGTGAAACTCAGGGACGGGAGACCCAGTACTTC
v_call: TRBV4-1; clone_size: NA; d_call: NA; j_call: TRBJ1-2; cdr3_aa: CASSPPYDRGGYTF; cdr3_nt: TGCGCCAGCAGCCCCCCGTATGACCGCGGAGGCTACACCTTC
v_call: TRBV29-1; clone_size: few; d_call: TRBD2; j_call: TRBJ2-5; cdr3_aa: CSVVLAGAETQYF; cdr3_nt: TGCAGCGTTGTCCTAGCGGGGGCAGAGACCCAGTACTTC
v_call: TRBV3-1; clone_size: few; d_call: NA; j_call: TRBJ2-4; cdr3_aa: CASSPRAENIQYF; cdr3_nt: TGTGCCAGCAGCCCAAGGGCAGAAAACATTCAGTACTTC
v_call: TRBV9; clone_size: few; d_call: NA; j_call: TRBJ1-1; cdr3_aa: CASSAGGGQGYEAFF; cdr3_nt: TGTGCCAGCAGCGCTGGGGGGGGACAAGGCTACGAAGCTTTCTTT
v_call: TRBV12-3/TRBV12-4; clone_size: few; d_call: TRBD1; j_call: TRBJ2-7; cdr3_aa: CASSTGQGYEQYF; cdr3_nt: TGTGCCAGCAGTACGGGACAGGGATACGAGCAGTACTTC
v_call: TRBV7-7; clone_size: few; d_call: NA; j_call: TRBJ2-1; cdr3_aa: CASSLGVGDEQFF; cdr3_nt: TGTGCTAGCAGCTTAGGGGTCGGGGATGAGCAGTTCTTC
v_call: TRBV29-1; clone_size: many; d_call: TRBD2; j_call: TRBJ2-7; cdr3_aa: CSVELAGGSYEQYF; cdr3_nt: TGCAGCGTTGAATTAGCGGGGGGCTCCTACGAGCAGTACTTC
v_call: TRBV7-9; clone_size: few; d_call: TRBD2; j_call: TRBJ2-7; cdr3_aa: CASSLAPMGGSYEQYF; cdr3_nt: TGTGCCAGCAGCTTAGCCCCTATGGGGGGGTCCTACGAGCAGTACTTC
v_call: TRBV12-3/TRBV12-4; clone_size: NA; d_call: NA; j_call: TRBJ2-5; cdr3_aa: CATKKGGETQYF; cdr3_nt: TGTGCCACAAAAAAAGGGGGGGAGACCCAGTACTTC
v_call: TRBV9; clone_size: NA; d_call: TRBD1; j_call: TRBJ2-6; cdr3_aa: CASSADRVVVGGANVLTF; cdr3_nt: TGTGCCAGCAGCGCGGACAGGGTGGTGGTTGGTGGGGCCAACGTCCTGACTTTC